Listed below are T cell receptor beta chains from one sample, sequenced in a study of T cells in Graves' hyperthyroidism and ophthalmopathy. TCRdb itself ran the multiplex PCR reads through MiXCR, one entry per CDR3 protein. The sample lists approximately 400,000 distinct CDR3 sequences, roughly 25% occurring once. The sample comprised blood. The source is a man between 50 and 59 years old with Graves' hyperthyroidism. Each CDR3 is given with its conserved first and last residue. The D gene is left open where the match is weak. Size tells how often a clone was seen (once, few, many) or the class of an expanded clone, and some rows leave it out.

cdr3_aa	cdr3_nt	d_call	j_call	v_call	clone_size
CASRETKYNEQFF	TGTGCCAGCCGGGAGACCAAATACAATGAGCAGTTCTTC	-	TRBJ2-1	TRBV5-6	-
CASSGTGRTQYF	TGTGCCAGCTCGGGCACAGGGCGGACCCAGTACTTC	-	TRBJ2-5	TRBV19	once
CSVDLSGTEAFF	TGCAGCGTTGACCTTTCGGGCACTGAAGCTTTCTTT	-	TRBJ1-1	TRBV29-1	-
CASSDSSGTGELFF	TGTGCCAGCAGCGATAGTTCGGGGACCGGGGAGCTGTTTTTT	-	TRBJ2-2	TRBV7-9	few
CAWTPGYGGPQYF	TGTGCCTGGACCCCGGGGTATGGAGGGCCGCAGTATTTT	-	TRBJ2-3	TRBV30	-
CASTRDSFLNTEAFF	TGTGCCAGCACCCGGGACAGTTTTTTGAACACTGAAGCTTTCTTT	TRBD1	TRBJ1-1	TRBV13	-
CASSRSGTDYGYTF	TGTGCCAGCAGCCGATCCGGGACAGACTATGGCTACACCTTC	TRBD1	TRBJ1-2	TRBV11-1	-
CASSRAGGEDTQYF	TGTGCCAGCAGCCGAGCGGGGGGTGAAGATACGCAGTATTTT	TRBD2	TRBJ2-3	TRBV11-2	many
CASSRGSGTQYF	TGTGCCAGCAGTAGGGGATCGGGTACGCAGTATTTT	-	TRBJ2-3	TRBV6-1	-
CSARDGTAGLAVPGDIQYF	TGCAGTGCTAGAGATGGGACAGCGGGACTAGCGGTACCCGGGGACATTCAGTACTTC	TRBD2	TRBJ2-4	TRBV20-1	few
CASSEFRTPPYEQYF	TGTGCCAGCAGTGAATTTAGGACGCCACCCTACGAGCAGTACTTC	-	TRBJ2-7	TRBV2	many
CASSVGPYIEAFF	TGTGCCAGCAGCGTAGGTCCCTACATTGAAGCTTTCTTT	-	TRBJ1-1	TRBV9	-
CASTEMRLAGDEETQYF	TGTGCCAGCACTGAGATGCGACTAGCGGGAGATGAAGAGACCCAGTACTTC	TRBD2	TRBJ2-5	TRBV2	many
CASSSRTSGSTYEQYF	TGCGCCAGCAGCTCCAGGACTAGCGGGAGTACTTACGAGCAGTACTTC	TRBD2	TRBJ2-7	TRBV5-1	few
CASSMVEGAPHQPQHF	TGTGCCAGTAGTATGGTGGAGGGGGCCCCCCATCAGCCCCAGCATTTT	TRBD1	TRBJ1-5	TRBV19	-
CASSATRTSAYNEQFF	TGTGCCAGCAGCGCGACGAGGACTAGCGCTTACAATGAGCAGTTCTTC	TRBD2	TRBJ2-1	TRBV7-3	few
CASNTGTSSAEQFF	TGTGCCAGCAACACCGGGACTAGCTCTGCTGAGCAGTTCTTC	TRBD2	TRBJ2-1	TRBV18	-
CASSPQQSKTRATQYF	TGTGCCAGTAGTCCCCAACAGTCCAAAACAAGAGCGACCCAGTACTTC	-	TRBJ2-5	TRBV19	-
CASSLRLGKKLFF	TGTGCCAGCAGTCTCCGGTTGGGGAAAAAACTGTTTTTT	-	TRBJ1-4	TRBV12-3/TRBV12-4	-
CASSGGASRGNTIYF	TGTGCCAGCAGCGGGGGAGCGTCACGGGGAAACACCATATATTTT	-	TRBJ1-3	TRBV11-3	-
CASSLGVASYNEQFF	TGTGCCAGCAGCTTAGGGGTAGCATCCTACAATGAGCAGTTCTTC	-	TRBJ2-1	TRBV7-3	many
CTTSGAGNRDYEQYF	TGTACCACCAGCGGCGCGGGGAACAGGGACTACGAGCAGTACTTC	-	TRBJ2-7	TRBV15	few
CASSEVSTGELFF	TGTGCCAGCAGCGAAGTCTCCACCGGGGAGCTGTTTTTT	-	TRBJ2-2	TRBV2	-
CASSPRGGRTTEAFF	TGTGCCAGTAGTCCCCGGGGAGGGAGGACCACTGAAGCTTTCTTT	-	TRBJ1-1	TRBV19	-
CASSLEPVAYEQYF	TGTGCCAGCAGCTTAGAACCGGTGGCCTACGAGCAGTACTTC	-	TRBJ2-7	TRBV7-9	few
CASSPQAAGGTEAFF	TGTGCCAGCAGCCCCCAAGCAGCTGGGGGGACTGAAGCTTTCTTT	-	TRBJ1-1	TRBV3-1	-
CASSQEQRSTQYF	TGTGCCAGCAGCCAAGAGCAACGGTCTACGCAGTATTTT	-	TRBJ2-3	TRBV3-1	-
CSAVAGGPKDTQYF	TGCAGTGCTGTGGCGGGAGGGCCGAAAGATACGCAGTATTTT	TRBD2	TRBJ2-3	TRBV20-1	-
CASLAPNTGELFF	TGTGCCAGCCTAGCCCCGAACACCGGGGAGCTGTTTTTT	-	TRBJ2-2	TRBV28	-
CASSVGSSADNEQFF	TGTGCCAGCAGCGTAGGGAGTAGCGCCGACAATGAGCAGTTCTTC	-	TRBJ2-1	TRBV9	-
CASTIAVGELFF	TGTGCCAGCACAATAGCGGTCGGGGAGCTGTTTTTT	-	TRBJ2-2	TRBV6-2/TRBV6-3	few
CASSLRWRDNNEQFF	TGTGCCAGCAGCTTAAGGTGGAGGGATAACAATGAGCAGTTCTTC	-	TRBJ2-1	TRBV11-2	few
CSVEEEGNDGYTF	TGCAGCGTTGAAGAAGAGGGGAACGATGGCTACACCTTC	-	TRBJ1-2	TRBV29-1	few
CASSYSGSRGTQYF	TGTGCCAGCAGCTACTCGGGGTCGAGGGGGACCCAGTACTTC	-	TRBJ2-5	TRBV12-3/TRBV12-4	many
CASSLAGGGGLDAGELFF	TGTGCCAGCAGCTTAGCGGGGGGCGGGGGACTAGACGCCGGGGAGCTGTTTTTT	TRBD2	TRBJ2-2	TRBV7-6	-
CASSVRPNTEAFF	TGTGCCAGCAGCGTCCGACCGAACACTGAAGCTTTCTTT	-	TRBJ1-1	TRBV9	-
CASSLSWDGTGELFF	TGTGCCAGCAGTTTATCATGGGACGGAACCGGGGAGCTGTTTTTT	-	TRBJ2-2	TRBV27	-
CASSYIGPETQYF	TGTGCCAGCAGTTACATAGGACCAGAGACCCAGTACTTC	-	TRBJ2-5	TRBV6-2/TRBV6-3	-
CASSRLGGPILAYEQYF	TGCGCCAGCAGCCGGCTCGGCGGCCCCATACTAGCCTACGAGCAGTACTTC	-	TRBJ2-7	TRBV5-1	many
CASRTKENIQYF	TGTGCCAGCAGAACGAAAGAAAACATTCAGTACTTC	-	TRBJ2-4	TRBV7-9	few
CASRASGTGPRNTQYF	TGTGCCAGCAGGGCCTCCGGGACGGGCCCTAGGAATACGCAGTATTTT	-	TRBJ2-3	TRBV6-1	few
CASSERLAGNNEQFF	TGCGCCAGCAGTGAACGGCTAGCGGGAAACAATGAGCAGTTCTTC	TRBD2	TRBJ2-1	TRBV10-2	many
CASSLKPGLPYNEQFF	TGTGCCAGCAGTCTCAAACCGGGACTACCTTACAATGAGCAGTTCTTC	TRBD2	TRBJ2-1	TRBV28	few
CSASTPQRGEQYF	TGCAGTGCTAGTACCCCGCAGAGGGGTGAGCAGTACTTC	-	TRBJ2-7	TRBV20-1	-
CASGARDRGSYTF	TGTGCCAGCGGAGCGCGGGACAGGGGAAGCTACACCTTC	TRBD1	TRBJ1-2	TRBV3-1	few
CASSLEGGAGELFF	TGTGCCAGCAGCTTAGAGGGCGGGGCCGGGGAGCTGTTTTTT	-	TRBJ2-2	TRBV11-3	-
CASSLVYQGQETQYF	TGTGCCAGCAGCTTAGTTTACCAGGGCCAAGAGACCCAGTACTTC	-	TRBJ2-5	TRBV11-2	many
CASSQETGTYEQYF	TGCGCCAGCAGCCAAGAGACAGGCACCTACGAGCAGTACTTC	-	TRBJ2-7	TRBV4-1	-
CASGLTGLEQFF	TGTGCTAGTGGTTTGACGGGTTTGGAGCAGTTCTTC	-	TRBJ2-1	TRBV12-5	many
CASSPHFEKAEEETQYF	TGTGCCAGCAGTCCCCATTTTGAGAAGGCGGAGGAAGAGACCCAGTACTTC	-	TRBJ2-5	TRBV28	-
CASSRPETSGYNEQFF	TGTGCCAGCAGCCGACCGGAGACTAGCGGGTACAATGAGCAGTTCTTC	TRBD2	TRBJ2-1	TRBV7-2	many
CASSSLLQGDEQFF	TGTGCCAGCAGTTCCCTTCTCCAGGGAGACGAGCAGTTCTTC	-	TRBJ2-1	TRBV27	-
CAILAGGYNEQFF	TGTGCCATACTAGCGGGAGGCTACAATGAGCAGTTCTTC	TRBD2	TRBJ2-1	TRBV10-3	few
CASGDRDYEQYF	TGTGCCAGTGGGGACAGGGACTACGAGCAGTACTTC	TRBD1	TRBJ2-7	TRBV19	-
CASLQGTSGGYSYNEQFF	TGTGCTAGTCTGCAAGGGACTAGCGGGGGATACTCCTACAATGAGCAGTTCTTC	TRBD2	TRBJ2-1	TRBV12-5	many
CASNRLAGGTDTQYF	TGTGCCAGCAATCGGCTAGCGGGAGGCACAGATACGCAGTATTTT	TRBD2	TRBJ2-3	TRBV12-3/TRBV12-4	-
CASSEYGGRNEQFF	TGTGCCAGCAGTGAATATGGGGGGAGGAATGAGCAGTTCTTC	-	TRBJ2-1	TRBV25-1	-